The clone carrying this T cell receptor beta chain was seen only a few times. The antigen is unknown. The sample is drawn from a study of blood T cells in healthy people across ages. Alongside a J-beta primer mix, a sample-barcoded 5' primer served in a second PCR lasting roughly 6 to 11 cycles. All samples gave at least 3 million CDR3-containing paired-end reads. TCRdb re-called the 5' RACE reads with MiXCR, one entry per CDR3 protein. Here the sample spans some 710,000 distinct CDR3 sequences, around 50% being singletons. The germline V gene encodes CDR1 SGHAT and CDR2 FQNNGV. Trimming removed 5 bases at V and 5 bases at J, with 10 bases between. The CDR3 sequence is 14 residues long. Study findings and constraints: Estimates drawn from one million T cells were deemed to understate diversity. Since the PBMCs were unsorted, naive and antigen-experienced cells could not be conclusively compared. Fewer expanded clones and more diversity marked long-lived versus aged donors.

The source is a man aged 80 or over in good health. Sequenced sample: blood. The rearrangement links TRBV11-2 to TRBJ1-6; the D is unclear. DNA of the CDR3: TGTGCCAGCAGCACCCGGACGGATAATTCACCCCTCCACTTT. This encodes CASSTRTDNSPLHF.